These 10 T cell receptor beta chains came from one sample sequenced in a study of Ad26.COV2.S vaccination and SARS-CoV-2 variants. Generated by immunoSEQ multiplex PCR, the TCRdb table keeps only in-frame clones and is missing some. Among 380,000 or so clones listed, less than 90% were seen once. Stated treatment: 15 to 20 received Ad26.COV2.S at low or high dose, single or two shots; roughly five received placebo; per-sample allocation not given. Sampling was done on day 63 after the first vaccine or placebo injection. The sequencing here drew on peripheral blood, taken in a trial of Ad26.COV2.S vaccine versus placebo. The receptors here all came from a person aged 18 to 59 who received the Ad26.COV2.S COVID-19 vaccine or a placebo.

The rearrangement uses TRBV19 and TRBJ1-5; 7 nucleotides line up with TRBD1. The V segment lost 6 bases and the J segment 9 bases; nucleotides outside the gene matches: 17. The CDR3 is 16 amino acids. Germline CDR1 is LNHDA and CDR2 is SQIVND (reference sequence). CDR3 in amino acids: CASSPPQQGTRWPQHF. For the CDR3, the DNA is TGTGCCAGTAGCCCACCCCAACAGGGGACCCGATGGCCCCAGCATTTT.

This chain joins TRBV19 and TRBJ2-7, with a possible D match to TRBD1 (6 bases). Trimming removed 5 bases from V and 4 bases from J, with 18 bases in between. The CDR3 runs to 15 residues. Germline V gene data show CDR1 as LNHDA and CDR2 as SQIVND (reference sequence). CDR3 sequence (DNA): TGTGCCAGTAGTCCCAGGGAGCGAACAGGGTACGAGCAGTACTTC. Protein sequence: CASSPRERTGYEQYF.

The rearrangement joins TRBV7-2 to TRBJ2-7, with a possible D match to TRBD1 (6 bases). CDR3 length: 14 residues. The germline CDR1 and CDR2 sequences are SGHTA and FQGNSA. Trimming took 1 base from V and 4 from J, leaving 11 bases between them. The CDR3 DNA reads TGTGCCAGCAGCTTAGGACGGACAGAGTACGAGCAGTACTTC. Its translation is CASSLGRTEYEQYF.

The rearrangement joins TRBV4-3 to TRBJ2-6, with D perhaps being TRBD1 or TRBD2 (6 bases each). The CDR3 extends over 17 amino acids. Trimming removed 5 bases from V and 0 bases from J, with 14 bases in between. The germline gives CDR1 LGHNA, CDR2 YSLEER. The CDR3 DNA reads as TGCGCCAGCAGCTCTCGGGGGCGGTACTCTGGGGCCAACGTCCTGACTTTC. Translated: CASSSRGRYSGANVLTF.

This rearrangement joins TRBV18 to TRBJ2-3; 8 positions match TRBD2. The V and J ends lost 4 bases and 0 bases, in that order; junction bases with no gene match: 3. CDR1 and CDR2 from the germline V gene are KGHSH and LQKENI. This CDR3 is 15 amino acids long. The CDR3 loop is CASSRTSRSTDTQYF. The CDR3 nucleotides read TGTGCCAGCTCACGGACTAGCCGAAGCACAGATACGCAGTATTTT. The variable domain in full, with the rest retrieved from reference TRBV18 and TRBJ2-3, is NAGVMQNPRHLVRRRGQEARLRCSPMKGHSHVYWYRQLPEEGLKFMVYLQKENIIDESGMPKERFSAEFPKEGPSILRIQQVVRGDSAAYFCASSRTSRSTDTQYFGPGTRLTVL.

This chain uses TRBV27 with TRBJ2-1; 7 bases agree with TRBD1. After removal of 7 bases from V and 8 bases from J, the junction contained 11 bases not matched to a gene. Germline V gives CDR1 MNHEY, CDR2 SMNVEV (reference sequence). The length of the CDR3 is 14 residues. CDR3 sequence (DNA): TGTGCCAGCACCCTATCGAGACAGGGCCATGAGCAGTTCTTC. Its protein product is CASTLSRQGHEQFF.

The rearrangement links TRBV9 to TRBJ1-2; 10 nucleotides match TRBD1. CDR1 is SGDLS and CDR2 is YYNGEE in the germline V gene. The junction had 9 bases not matched to a gene; V was cut back by 0 bases and J by 7 bases. The CDR3 covers 16 residues. CDR3 amino acids: CASSVASGGQGGGYTF. In DNA form, the CDR3 reads TGTGCCAGCAGCGTAGCTTCGGGTGGACAGGGGGGTGGCTACACCTTC.

This clone has more than one count but fewer than ten. The V call is TRBV7-2, the J call TRBJ2-7; D possibly corresponds to TRBD2 (7 bases). Looked up from germline, CDR1 is SGHTA and CDR2 is FQGNSA. The CDR3 sequence is 15 residues long. The V and J ends lost 1 base and 3 bases respectively, with 13 bases between them. The CDR3 DNA reads TGTGCCAGCAGCTTAGGGGGGGGGCTCGGCTACGAGCAGTACTTC. Its translation is CASSLGGGLGYEQYF.

The rearrangement links TRBV15 to TRBJ2-2; no reliable D call. The CDR3 totals 15 residues. Germline V CDR1 and CDR2: LNHNV, YYDKDF (reference sequence). V was shortened by 0 bases and J by 2 bases, with 7 bases between the two germline ends. The CDR3 DNA reads as TGTGCCACCAGCAGAGACAACACTAACACCGGGGAGCTGTTTTTT. It translates to CATSRDNTNTGELFF.

V and J are TRBV5-4 and TRBJ2-1, with D perhaps TRBD2 (7 bases). The CDR3 contains 14 residues. Germline V CDR1 and CDR2: SGHNT, YYREEE (reference sequence). V dropped 7 bases and J dropped 3 bases, with 14 bases sitting between them. The CDR3 region is CASSGGGGYNEQFF. In DNA, the CDR3 is TGTGCCAGCTCCGGAGGGGGGGGCTACAATGAGCAGTTCTTC.